Following are 25 T cell receptor beta chains from one sample sequenced in a study of blood T cells in healthy people across ages. Combining a sample-barcoded 5' primer with a J-beta primer mix, a second PCR ran for roughly 6 to 12 cycles. TCRdb processed the 5' RACE reads anew with MiXCR; each CDR3 protein has one entry. The sample lists roughly 1.5 million distinct CDR3 sequences; around 40% were seen once. The specimen sequenced was blood. The source of these receptors is a woman under 30 in good health.

This clonotype was counted once. J is TRBJ2-5 and V is TRBV29-1; 9 bases line up with TRBD1. The J call is uncertain, as TRBJ2-1 better fits the DNA end. The CDR3 has 15 amino acids. Looked up from germline, CDR1 is SQVTM and CDR2 is ANQGSEA. The CDR3 spells CSVGGQGFRQETQFF. The CDR3 DNA reads TGCAGCGTTGGGGGACAGGGTTTTAGGCAAGAGACCCAGTTCTTC.

The chain links TRBV21-1 to TRBJ2-2; the D segment call TRBD2 is taken from the table without a DNA check. TRBV21-1 is reported as a pseudogene. CDR3 size: 18 residues. As DNA, the CDR3 is TGTGCCAGAGCAGGACTAGCGGGACCCCGCTTGAACACCGGGGAGCTGTTTTTT. Amino acids: CARAGLAGPRLNTGELFF.

The chain carries TRBV29-1 and TRBJ2-1; 9 nucleotides match TRBD1. The germline V gene has CDR1 SQVTM and CDR2 ANQGSEA. The CDR3 is made up of 14 amino acids. The trim removed 3 bases at V and 5 bases at J, leaving 5 bases unmatched. The CDR3 DNA sequence: TGCAGCGTTGATTCTACAGGGGGCCACAATGAGCAGTTCTTC. As protein: CSVDSTGGHNEQFF.

This clonotype appeared a few times. The chain links TRBV28 to TRBJ1-2; possibly TRBD1 for D (6 bases). The germline gives CDR1 MDHEN, CDR2 SYDVKM. The CDR3 runs to 13 residues. With 4 bases removed from V and 4 bases from J, the gap between germline ends came to 10 bases. In DNA form, the CDR3 reads TGTGCCAGCAGTTGGAGGGGGGTCTATGGCTACACCTTC. Encoded protein: CASSWRGVYGYTF.

This clonotype has just a few counts. V and J are TRBV5-1 and TRBJ1-1, with D possibly TRBD1 on 5 matching bases. Germline loops: CDR1 SGHRS, CDR2 YFSETQ. Trimming cost V 1 base and J 6 bases, with 16 bases left between them. CDR3 length: 15 amino acids. CDR3 region: CASSLPPATESEAFF. The CDR3 coding sequence is TGCGCCAGCAGCTTGCCCCCGGCGACAGAGTCTGAAGCTTTCTTT.

There are a few counts of this clonotype. The chain recombines TRBV14 with TRBJ1-1, with D hard to call. The V and J ends lost 3 bases and 1 base respectively, with 6 bases between them. CDR1 is SGHDN and CDR2 is FVKESK in the germline V gene. The CDR3 has 13 amino acids. The CDR3 nucleotides are TGTGCCAGCAGCCACACTTCGAACACTGAAGCTTTCTTT. It translates to CASSHTSNTEAFF.

This clonotype was counted a few times. The chain couples TRBV6-2 or TRBV6-3 to TRBJ1-2; 8 bases align to TRBD1. Trimming took 4 bases from V and 8 from J; bases not matched to a gene: 6. The CDR3 extends over 13 amino acids. Germline CDR1 MNHEY, CDR2 SVGEGT. This CDR3 is CASSWRTGNGYTF. The CDR3 DNA is TGTGCCAGCAGTTGGAGGACAGGGAACGGCTACACCTTC.

In its sample, this clonotype was seen many times. The DNA of the CDR3 is TGTGCCAGCAGCCCCAATTCAGCCGATACGCAGTATTTT. It yields the protein CASSPNSADTQYF. The V gene is TRBV7-9, the J gene TRBJ2-3; D uncertain. Germline loops: CDR1 SEHNR, CDR2 FQNEAQ (reference sequence). With 5 bases removed from V and 6 bases from J, the gap between germline ends came to 12 bases. This CDR3 region has 13 residues. The full variable domain, in which reference TRBV7-9 and TRBJ2-3 provide the parts outside the CDR3, is DTGVSQNPRHKITKRGQNVTFRCDPISEHNRLYWYRQTLGQGPEFLTYFQNEAQLEKSRLLSDRFSAERPKGSFSTLEIQRTEQGDSAMYLCASSPNSADTQYFGPGTRLTVL.

This chain connects TRBV20-1 to TRBJ1-2; D ambiguous. The V gene's germline CDR1 is DFQATT and CDR2 SNEGSKA (reference sequence). This CDR3 comprises 14 residues. Trimming pared 0 bases from V and 0 bases from J, leaving 8 bases between. CDR3 residues: CSARDPVANYGYTF. Here the CDR3 DNA reads TGCAGTGCTAGAGATCCGGTGGCTAACTATGGCTACACCTTC.

In this sample, this clonotype turned up once. The rearrangement links TRBV29-1 to TRBJ2-1, with a tentative D call TRBD2 (5 bases). Trimming pared 5 bases from V and 6 bases from J, leaving 17 bases between. Looked up from germline, CDR1 is SQVTM and CDR2 is ANQGSEA. The length of the CDR3 is 14 residues. CDR3 nucleotide sequence: TGCAGCGTTACGCCGGGATTTAACTGCAATGAGCAGTTCTTC. It is translated as CSVTPGFNCNEQFF.

As to this clonotype: A read error may explain this, as a much larger clone is one base away. The gene calls are TRBV4-3 and TRBJ2-4, with D perhaps matching TRBD1 (6 bases). With the DNA end fitting TRBJ2-7 better, the J assignment may be wrong. CDR1 and CDR2 from the germline V gene are LGHNA and YSLEER. There are 14 residues in the CDR3. The CDR3 loop reads CASCQVQGFDEQYF. CDR3 nucleotides: TGCGCCAGCTGCCAAGTACAGGGTTTCGACGAGCAGTACTTC.

This clonotype was counted a few times. The V call is TRBV3-1, the J call TRBJ1-1; D perhaps matches TRBD1 (6 bases). The CDR3 runs to 14 residues. V was shortened by 1 base and J by 3 bases, with 9 bases between the two germline ends. CDR1 LGHDT and CDR2 YNNKEL come from the germline V gene (reference sequence). The CDR3: CASSQVGADTEAFF. The DNA of the CDR3 is TGTGCCAGCAGCCAAGTGGGGGCGGACACTGAAGCTTTCTTT.

Notes on this clonotype: Being one base from a much bigger clone, this may be a read error. The chain recombines TRBV12-3 or TRBV12-4 with TRBJ2-7; D ambiguous. The CDR3 covers 12 residues. The CDR3 DNA is TGTGCCAGCGGAACGAGCTCCGACGAGCAGTACTTC. Protein: CASGTSSDEQYF.

This clonotype was recorded many times. This chain links TRBV29-1 with TRBJ1-1; TRBD1 might be the D (6 bases). V lost 4 bases to trimming and J lost 2 bases, with 8 bases between them. Germline CDR1 reads SQVTM; CDR2 reads ANQGSEA. The CDR3 contains 12 residues. The CDR3 nucleotides read TGCAGCGTTGTCAGGGGCAACACTGAAGCTTTCTTT. Translated, it gives CSVVRGNTEAFF.

The chain links TRBV10-3 to TRBJ2-2; 11 bases fit TRBD1. V dropped 0 bases and J dropped 0; count of bases not matched to a gene: 6. Germline V gene sequence: CDR1 ENHRY, CDR2 SYGVKD. The CDR3 loop spans 19 amino acids. The CDR3 region has the DNA TGTGCCATCAGTGAGTCTTGGGACAGGGGGAGGACGAACACCGGGGAGCTGTTTTTT. Translation: CAISESWDRGRTNTGELFF.

This sequence joins TRBV20-1 and TRBJ1-1; 7 bases are a match to TRBD1. The CDR3 sequence is 12 residues long. V trimming: 6 bases; J trimming: 6 bases; junction bases outside the gene matches: 7. The V gene's germline CDR1 is DFQATT and CDR2 SNEGSKA (reference sequence). CDR3 loop: CSAYQGGAEAFF. The CDR3, as DNA: TGCAGTGCGTATCAGGGGGGGGCTGAAGCTTTCTTT.

This clonotype was counted between two and nine times. The V and J genes are TRBV29-1 and TRBJ2-3; 10 nucleotides agree with TRBD1. Looked up from germline, CDR1 is SQVTM and CDR2 is ANQGSEA. The V gene end was trimmed by 5 bases and the J gene end by 7 bases; junction bases not matched to a gene: 6. The CDR3 length is 13 residues. The CDR3 loop reads CSVYRDRGYTQYF. The CDR3 bases are TGCAGCGTTTACCGGGACAGGGGTTATACGCAGTATTTT.

The chain carries TRBV20-1 and TRBJ2-1, with 8 bases matching TRBD2. Per the germline V gene, CDR1 is DFQATT and CDR2 is SNEGSKA (reference sequence). With 0 bases clipped from V and 10 bases from J, the junction kept 5 bases outside the gene matches. The CDR3 length is 13 residues. The CDR3 sequence is CSARDPLAGEQFF. The CDR3 region has the DNA TGCAGTGCTAGAGATCCCCTAGCGGGCGAGCAGTTCTTC.

Comments on this clonotype: This may arise from a read error, as a much more abundant clone is one base away. The V call is TRBV7-2, the J call TRBJ2-5; D remains unclear. The DNA end lines up better with TRBJ2-7; the J call may be wrong. The CDR3 has 12 amino acids. Per germline, CDR1 SGHTA and CDR2 FQGNSA. The CDR3 here is CAGSLLAGEQYF. CDR3 nucleotide sequence: TGTGCCGGCAGCTTACTCGCTGGCGAGCAGTACTTC.

This clonotype was recorded only once. This sequence joins TRBV29-1 and TRBJ2-7, with 8 bases that match TRBD1. The CDR3 covers 14 residues. The germline V gene has CDR1 SQVTM and CDR2 ANQGSEA. J was trimmed by 4 bases and V by 7 bases; bases with no gene match: 12. The CDR3: CSAGSGTGYYEQYF. CDR3 coding DNA: TGCAGCGCAGGGAGTGGGACAGGTTATTACGAGCAGTACTTC.

The genes are TRBV28 and TRBJ2-7; D may be TRBD1 (5 bases). The CDR3 consists of 14 residues. The germline gives CDR1 MDHEN, CDR2 SYDVKM. Trimming removed 5 bases at V and 3 bases at J, with 14 bases between. Here the CDR3 reads CASSNLLTVYEQYF. The DNA for the CDR3 is TGTGCCAGCAGTAACCTACTGACAGTCTACGAGCAGTACTTC.

The V call is TRBV7-9, the J call TRBJ1-2, with a tentative D call TRBD1 (6 bases). The CDR3 extends over 16 amino acids. The germline CDR1 and CDR2 sequences are SEHNR and FQNEAQ (reference sequence). Trimming left V 5 bases short and J 0 bases short, with 16 bases between. The CDR3 sequence is CASSKTGQAANYGYTF. The CDR3 DNA reads TGTGCCAGCAGCAAGACAGGTCAGGCGGCTAACTATGGCTACACCTTC.

The chain employs TRBV20-1 and TRBJ1-5, with 10 bases identical to TRBD1. Germline V gene data show CDR1 as DFQATT and CDR2 as SNEGSKA (reference sequence). CDR3 size: 18 residues. V dropped 4 bases and J dropped 2; count of bases not matched to a gene: 14. The CDR3 protein is CSAKGDRGRGLGNQPQHF. The CDR3 DNA reads TGCAGTGCTAAAGGGGACAGGGGCAGGGGCTTGGGCAATCAGCCCCAGCATTTT.

This clonotype was counted a few times. This chain joins TRBV11-2 and TRBJ2-1, with TRBD2 as a possible D gene (7 bases). V was trimmed by 7 bases and J by 10 bases, leaving 20 bases between them. The germline V gene encodes CDR1 SGHAT and CDR2 FQNNGV. The CDR3 consists of 14 residues. Here the CDR3 reads CASTIVAWGGEQFF. The DNA for the CDR3 is TGTGCCAGCACTATTGTTGCGTGGGGGGGCGAGCAGTTCTTC.

The chain joins TRBV4-3 to TRBJ2-3; D unclear. Trimming stripped 0 bases from V and 2 bases from J, with 9 bases between. The CDR3 is made up of 15 amino acids. Germline-derived CDR1 and CDR2 are LGHNA and YSLEER. Here the CDR3 DNA reads TGCGCCAGCAGCCAAGAAACGAAGCTCACAGATACGCAGTATTTT. This codes for CASSQETKLTDTQYF.